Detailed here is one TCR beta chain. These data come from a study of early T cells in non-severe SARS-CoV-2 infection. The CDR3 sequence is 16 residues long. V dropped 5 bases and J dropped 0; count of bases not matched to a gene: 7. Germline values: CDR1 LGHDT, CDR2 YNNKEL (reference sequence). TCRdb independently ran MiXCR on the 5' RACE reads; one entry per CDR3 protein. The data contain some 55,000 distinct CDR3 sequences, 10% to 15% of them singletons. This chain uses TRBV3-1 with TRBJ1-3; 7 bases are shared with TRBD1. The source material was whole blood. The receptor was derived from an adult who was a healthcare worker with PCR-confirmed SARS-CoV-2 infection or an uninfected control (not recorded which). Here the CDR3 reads CASSKDRFTSGNTIYF. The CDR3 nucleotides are TGTGCCAGCAGCAAGGACAGGTTTACCTCTGGAAACACCATATATTTT.